This T cell receptor beta chain is from a study of cytomegalovirus exposure and HLA in healthy donors. Study-wide points: No immune exposure information besides CMV serostatus was available. In the analysis, some V segments, TRBV6-2 and TRBV6-3 included, were excluded as indistinguishable. Most TCR sequences showed up rarely, but some public TCRs showed up in many donors. Altogether, 160 or so TCR beta chains were recorded as cytomegalovirus-associated.

Trimming at V came to 6 bases and at J to 5 bases, leaving 7 bases not matched to a gene. The V gene's germline CDR1 is KGHSH and CDR2 LQKENI. There are 14 residues in the CDR3. Concerning this clone itself: The antigen remains unidentified.

The PCR was carried out with 60 Vbeta primers and 13 Jbeta primers. This table comes from immunoSEQ multiplex PCR, and its TCRdb copy is limited to in-frame clones, with some not included. The sample carries about 100,000 clones, 75% to 85% recorded once. J is TRBJ2-5 and V is TRBV18, with 9 bases identical to TRBD2. Sequencing was carried out using PBMCs. The receptor was derived from a woman between 45 and 65 years old in good health and CMV-seropositive. In DNA form, the CDR3 reads TGTGCCAGCTCGGCTGGACTAGCGAGGGAGACCCAGTACTTC. Translated: CASSAGLARETQYF.